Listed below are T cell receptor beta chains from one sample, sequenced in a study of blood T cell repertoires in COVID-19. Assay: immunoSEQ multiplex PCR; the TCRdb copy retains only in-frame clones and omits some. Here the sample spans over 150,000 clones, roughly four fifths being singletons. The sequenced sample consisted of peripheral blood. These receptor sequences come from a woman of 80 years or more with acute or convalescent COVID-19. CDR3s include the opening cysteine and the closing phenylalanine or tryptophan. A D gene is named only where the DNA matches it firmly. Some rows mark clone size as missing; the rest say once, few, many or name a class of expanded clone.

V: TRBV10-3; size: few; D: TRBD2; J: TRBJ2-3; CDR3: CAISEPSSGGVHTDTQYF; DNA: TGTGCCATCAGTGAGCCCAGTAGCGGGGGGGTTCACACAGATACGCAGTATTTT
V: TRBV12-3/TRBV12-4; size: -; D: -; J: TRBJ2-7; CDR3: CASSFVIYEQYF; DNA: TGTGCCAGCAGTTTTGTCATCTACGAGCAGTACTTC
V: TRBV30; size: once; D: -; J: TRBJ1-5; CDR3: CAAAGVNQPQHF; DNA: TGTGCCGCCGCGGGGGTCAATCAGCCCCAGCATTTT
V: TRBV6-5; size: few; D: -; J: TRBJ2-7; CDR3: CASSSRQGGSYEQYF; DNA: TGTGCCAGCAGTTCCCGACAGGGAGGTTCCTACGAGCAGTACTTC
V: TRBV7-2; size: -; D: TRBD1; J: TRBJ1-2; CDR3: CASSLGSGGNYGYTF; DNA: TGTGCCAGCAGCTTGGGGTCAGGGGGAAACTATGGCTACACCTTC
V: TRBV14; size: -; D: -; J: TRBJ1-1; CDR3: CASSQDPPWGGSANTEAFF; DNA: TGTGCCAGCAGCCAAGATCCCCCTTGGGGGGGCTCGGCGAACACTGAAGCTTTCTTT
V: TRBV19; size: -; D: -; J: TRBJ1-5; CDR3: CASSNPGYSNQPQHF; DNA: TGTGCCAGTAGTAATCCAGGGTATAGCAATCAGCCCCAGCATTTT
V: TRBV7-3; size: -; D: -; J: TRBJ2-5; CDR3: CASAPGLGETQYF; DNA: TGTGCCAGCGCGCCGGGGTTGGGGGAGACCCAGTACTTC
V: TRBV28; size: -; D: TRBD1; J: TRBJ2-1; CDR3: CASSFSGQGSYNEQFF; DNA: TGTGCCAGCAGTTTTTCGGGACAGGGATCCTACAATGAGCAGTTCTTC
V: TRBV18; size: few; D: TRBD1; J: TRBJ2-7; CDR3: CASSPPTGQGHEQYF; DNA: TGTGCCAGCTCACCACCGACTGGACAGGGGCACGAGCAGTACTTC
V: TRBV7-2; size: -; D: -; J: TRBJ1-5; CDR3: CASSFLGGQPQHF; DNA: TGTGCCAGCAGCTTTCTGGGCGGGCAGCCCCAGCATTTT
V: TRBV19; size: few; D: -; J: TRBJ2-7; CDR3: CASSIEPGSFYEQYF; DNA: TGTGCCAGTAGTATAGAGCCCGGGAGCTTCTACGAGCAGTACTTC
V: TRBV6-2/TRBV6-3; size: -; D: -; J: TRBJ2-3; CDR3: CASSYSTKSQTDTQYF; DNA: TGTGCCAGCAGTTACTCGACAAAATCTCAAACGGATACGCAGTATTTT
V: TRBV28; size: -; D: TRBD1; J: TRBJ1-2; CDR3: CASSIIQGDYGYTF; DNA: TGTGCCAGCAGTATTATACAGGGGGACTATGGCTACACCTTC
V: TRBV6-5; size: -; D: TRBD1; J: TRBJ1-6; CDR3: CASTQTGISPLHF; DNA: TGTGCCAGCACGCAGACAGGGATTTCACCCCTCCACTTT
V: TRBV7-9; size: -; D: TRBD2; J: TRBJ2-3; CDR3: CASRSSGLFTDTQYF; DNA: TGTGCCAGCAGATCTAGCGGACTTTTCACAGATACGCAGTATTTT